The 30 T cell receptor beta chains reported below all come from one sample, sequenced in a study of human T cells and chemical hapten exposure. One entry per CDR3 protein, called by TCRdb with MiXCR from the RACE reads. The table records fewer than 85,000 distinct CDR3 sequences, about 9.2% of them present only once. Time point noted: healthy volunteer bleed at 6 weeks. Unfractionated whole blood yielded the extracted total RNA. The sample was whole blood. The receptors shown here come from a female donor in good health. Some clones in this sample may be carry-over from other donors' samples.

J is TRBJ2-7 and V is TRBV14; D gene uncertain. Trimming took 6 bases from V and 3 from J, leaving 15 bases between them. CDR3 length equals 14 residues. Germline CDR1 SGHDN, CDR2 FVKESK. The CDR3 sequence is CASRPKGRSYEQYF. The CDR3 nucleotides are TGTGCCAGCAGGCCTAAGGGTAGAAGCTACGAGCAGTACTTC.

The chain joins TRBV29-1 to TRBJ1-1; D unclear. Germline V CDR1 and CDR2: SQVTM, ANQGSEA. Trimming pared 7 bases from V and 0 bases from J, leaving 12 bases between. This CDR3 has 13 amino acids. CDR3 DNA: TGCAGCGGGACTTCCGTGTTGAACACTGAAGCTTTCTTT. This encodes CSGTSVLNTEAFF.

This clonotype appeared a few times. The V call is TRBV6-6, the J call TRBJ2-7, with D perhaps matching TRBD2 (5 bases). The V end was cut by 5 bases, the J end by 1 base, with 12 bases between. Per the germline V gene, CDR1 is MNHNY and CDR2 is SVGAGI (reference sequence). The CDR3 runs 14 residues. CDR3 loop: CASSLTTGSYEQYF. CDR3 DNA sequence: TGTGCCAGCAGTCTGACGACGGGGTCCTACGAGCAGTACTTC.

There are a few counts of this clonotype. The chain carries TRBV6-5 and TRBJ2-1; D possibly corresponds to TRBD2 (5 bases). V lost 5 bases to trimming and J lost 2 bases, with 16 bases between them. In germline, CDR1 is MNHEY, CDR2 SVGAGI. The CDR3 sequence is 16 residues long. In DNA, the CDR3 is TGTGCCAGCAGTACCCCGGGGAGTTCGACCTACAATGAGCAGTTCTTC. This codes for CASSTPGSSTYNEQFF.

The chain has TRBV19 and TRBJ2-7; 8 bases are a match to TRBD1. The CDR3 consists of 13 residues. The V gene's germline CDR1 is LNHDA and CDR2 SQIVND (reference sequence). V shed 5 bases, J shed 6 bases, and the junction held 6 bases outside the gene matches. The CDR3 here is CASSSKGQAEQYF. CDR3 coding DNA: TGTGCCAGTAGTTCCAAGGGACAGGCCGAGCAGTACTTC.

This clonotype was seen many times. The chain joins TRBV10-3 to TRBJ1-5; D gene uncertain. CDR1 and CDR2 from the germline V gene are ENHRY and SYGVKD. Trimming removed 0 bases from V and 6 bases from J, with 12 bases in between. CDR3 length: 15 residues. CDR3 sequence (DNA): TGTGCCATCAGTGAGTCGTTGAGTAATGGTCAGCCCCAGCATTTT. This codes for CAISESLSNGQPQHF.

V usage is TRBV2 and J usage is TRBJ2-3, with D unresolved. This CDR3 is 14 amino acids long. The ends were cut back, 6 bases at V and 0 bases at J, with 10 bases in the middle. Germline-derived CDR1 and CDR2 are SNHLY and FYNNEI. The CDR3 here is CASRVYSSTDTQYF. In DNA form, the CDR3 reads TGTGCCAGCAGAGTCTATTCCAGCACAGATACGCAGTATTTT.

This clonotype was detected many times. This CDR3 reads CASSLDHRGGITYEQYF. The CDR3 DNA reads TGTGCCAGCAGTTTAGATCATCGGGGGGGAATTACCTACGAGCAGTACTTC. The chain carries TRBV28 and TRBJ2-7; 8 positions match TRBD2. Per the germline V gene, CDR1 is MDHEN and CDR2 is SYDVKM. This CDR3 spans 17 amino acids. V trimming: 2 bases; J trimming: 2 bases; junction bases outside the gene matches: 11.

The V gene is TRBV6-6, the J gene TRBJ2-3; a possible D gene is TRBD2 (6 bases). Trimming shortened V by 6 bases and J by 2 bases, and 18 bases separated the two germline ends. This CDR3 comprises 16 residues. Germline CDR1 MNHNY, CDR2 SVGAGI (reference sequence). CDR3 amino acids: CASRDLGAGYTDTQYF. The CDR3 region has the DNA TGTGCCAGCAGGGACCTGGGTGCGGGGTACACAGATACGCAGTATTTT.

The sample holds many counts of this clonotype. This rearrangement joins TRBV7-2 to TRBJ2-5, with D maybe TRBD2 (6 bases). The germline V and J ends were trimmed by 5 bases and 3 bases, with 13 bases remaining between them. The CDR3 extends over 14 amino acids. CDR1 and CDR2 (germline): SGHTA, FQGNSA. The CDR3 here is CASSPRRVKETQYF. Written as DNA, the CDR3 is TGTGCCAGCAGCCCTAGGAGGGTAAAAGAGACCCAGTACTTC.

V is TRBV4-2 and J is TRBJ1-4; D is possibly TRBD1 (5 bases). The ends were cut back, 6 bases at V and 0 bases at J, with 8 bases in the middle. The CDR3 spans 14 residues. Germline V CDR1 and CDR2: LGHNA, YNFKEQ. CDR3 loop: CASRPGATNEKLFF. DNA for the CDR3: TGTGCCAGCAGGCCGGGGGCAACTAATGAAAAACTGTTTTTT.

This clonotype has more than one count but fewer than ten. The DNA of the CDR3 is TGTGCCAGCAGCTTACGGTACCAAGAGACCCAGTACTTC. It codes for CASSLRYQETQYF. This chain uses TRBV7-2 with TRBJ2-5; no firm D call. Germline-derived CDR1 and CDR2 are SGHTA and FQGNSA. This CDR3 region has 13 residues. Trimming removed 2 bases from V and 0 bases from J, with 4 bases in between.

This clonotype was seen a handful of times. The rearrangement links TRBV12-3 or TRBV12-4 to TRBJ1-2; 10 bases match TRBD1. The V and J ends lost 7 bases and 7 bases, in that order; junction bases with no gene match: 9. CDR3 size: 14 residues. Here the CDR3 reads CASTVKTGGGGYTF. The CDR3 DNA reads TGTGCCAGCACCGTCAAGACAGGGGGCGGTGGCTACACCTTC.

This clonotype appeared many times. The V gene is TRBV20-1, the J gene TRBJ1-2; no clear D gene. CDR1 and CDR2 from the germline V gene are DFQATT and SNEGSKA (reference sequence). The V gene lost 4 bases and the J gene lost 2 bases, with 11 bases spanning the gap. This CDR3 contains 13 residues. CDR3 protein: CSATHVINYGYTF. The CDR3 region has the DNA TGCAGTGCTACACATGTGATAAACTATGGCTACACCTTC.

The chain couples TRBV12-3 or TRBV12-4 to TRBJ1-2, with 8 bases identical to TRBD1. The CDR3 contains 14 residues. V lost 6 bases, J lost 2 bases, and 5 bases stayed unmatched. The DNA of the CDR3 is TGTGCCAGCAGCCTCAGGGGGCGCAACTATGGCTACACCTTC. Translation: CASSLRGRNYGYTF.

This clonotype appeared a few times. The V gene is TRBV6-1, the J gene TRBJ2-7; D possibly corresponds to TRBD1 (6 bases). V was trimmed by 7 bases and J by 0 bases, leaving 16 bases between them. Germline lookup yields CDR1 MNHNS and CDR2 SASEGT. The CDR3 sequence is 15 residues long. The CDR3 is CASKGVAADSYEQYF. The DNA for the CDR3 is TGTGCCAGCAAGGGGGTTGCGGCGGACTCCTACGAGCAGTACTTC.

This clonotype was detected ten times or more. The chain is built from TRBV20-1 and TRBJ1-1; D unclear. Germline-derived CDR1 and CDR2 are DFQATT and SNEGSKA (reference sequence). The CDR3 consists of 12 residues. Trimming left V 6 bases short and J 4 bases short, with 12 bases between. The CDR3 DNA reads as TGCAGTGCCGGCCCGGGGAGCACTGAAGCTTTCTTT. It translates to CSAGPGSTEAFF.

This clonotype was detected ten times or more. The rearrangement joins TRBV20-1 to TRBJ2-3, with TRBD2 matching 9 bases. V shed 3 bases and J 8 bases; nucleotides not matched to a gene: 15. In germline, CDR1 is DFQATT, CDR2 SNEGSKA (reference sequence). The CDR3 is 16 amino acids. This CDR3 is CSARPRTSEGSSTQYF. The CDR3 nucleotides are TGCAGTGCTAGGCCGAGGACTAGCGAGGGAAGCAGTACGCAGTATTTT.

The chain uses TRBV7-8 and TRBJ1-5, with D possibly TRBD1 on 5 matching bases. This CDR3 region has 14 residues. The V gene lost 8 bases and the J gene lost 1 base, with 12 bases spanning the gap. Per the germline V gene, CDR1 is SGHVS and CDR2 is FQNEAQ. CDR3 sequence: CASQGGTSNQPQHF. In nucleotides, the CDR3 is TGTGCCAGCCAGGGTGGTACCAGCAATCAGCCCCAGCATTTT. The full variable domain, with the rest looked up from reference TRBV7-8 and TRBJ1-5, is GAGVSQSPRYKVAKRGQDVALRCDPISGHVSLFWYQQALGQGPEFLTYFQNEAQLDKSGLPSDRFFAERPEGSVSTLKIQRTQQEDSAVYLCASQGGTSNQPQHFGDGTRLSIL.

The genes are TRBV7-3 and TRBJ2-7, with 9 bases aligning to TRBD1. Germline values: CDR1 SGHTA, CDR2 FQGTGA. The CDR3 is 14 residues long. J was trimmed by 9 bases and V by 2 bases; bases with no gene match: 8. The CDR3 DNA reads TGTGCCAGCAGCTTAGGTACAGGGGGCGCCAGGCAGTACTTC. It specifies CASSLGTGGARQYF.

This sequence joins TRBV7-9 and TRBJ2-3, with no clear D. Germline V gene lookup returns CDR1 SEHNR and CDR2 FQNEAQ (reference sequence). The length of the CDR3 is 13 residues. The germline V and J ends were trimmed by 7 bases and 5 bases, with 13 bases remaining between them. This CDR3 reads CASIPWAQDTQYF. CDR3 DNA sequence: TGTGCCAGCATACCCTGGGCGCAAGATACGCAGTATTTT.

V gene TRBV5-4 combines with J gene TRBJ2-7; 14 bases align to TRBD2. CDR3 size: 15 residues. Trimming removed 3 bases from V and 3 bases from J; junction bases left unmatched: 2. Looked up from germline, CDR1 is SGHNT and CDR2 is YYREEE (reference sequence). Here the CDR3 reads CASSWGLAGDYEQYF. For the CDR3, the DNA is TGTGCCAGCAGCTGGGGACTAGCGGGGGACTACGAGCAGTACTTC. The variable domain in full, completed from reference TRBV5-4 and TRBJ2-7, reads ETGVTQSPTHLIKTRGQQVTLRCSSQSGHNTVSWYQQALGQGPQFIFQYYREEENGRGNFPPRFSGLQFPNYSSELNVNALELDDSALYLCASSWGLAGDYEQYFGPGTRLTVT.

This clonotype appeared many times. J is TRBJ1-1 and V is TRBV3-1, with 8 bases aligning to TRBD1. The length of the CDR3 is 14 residues. Germline CDR1 LGHDT, CDR2 YNNKEL (reference sequence). Trimming removed 4 bases from V and 5 bases from J; junction bases left unmatched: 6. CDR3 loop: CASSPGGAKTEAFF. DNA for the CDR3: TGTGCCAGCAGCCCAGGGGGCGCGAAGACTGAAGCTTTCTTT.

This clonotype was picked up a small number of times. This chain links TRBV6-1 with TRBJ2-3, with 8 bases that match TRBD1. J gave up 6 bases and V 7 bases, and 12 bases lay outside the gene matches. CDR1 is MNHNS, CDR2 SASEGT, per germline. The CDR3 is 15 amino acids. The CDR3 nucleotides are TGTGCCAGCATCAGAAACCAGGGGGCATACGATACGCAGTATTTT. It encodes CASIRNQGAYDTQYF.

This clonotype appeared many times. This chain uses TRBV20-1 with TRBJ1-1, with D maybe TRBD1 (5 bases). This CDR3 is 12 amino acids long. The germline V and J ends were trimmed by 6 bases and 1 base, with 9 bases remaining between them. Germline loops: CDR1 DFQATT, CDR2 SNEGSKA (reference sequence). The DNA of the CDR3 is TGCAGTGCCAGGCAGGGGAACACTGAAGCTTTCTTT. Residues: CSARQGNTEAFF.

This chain links TRBV12-3 or TRBV12-4 with TRBJ2-1; 10 positions match TRBD2. J lost 9 bases, V lost 3 bases, and 2 bases had no gene match. This CDR3 is built from 13 residues. The CDR3 loop is CASSLRLAGEQFF. Written as DNA, the CDR3 is TGTGCCAGCAGTTTGAGACTAGCGGGTGAGCAGTTCTTC.

This clonotype was observed a few times. The chain carries TRBV5-1 and TRBJ2-1, with 10 bases fitting TRBD2. CDR3 size: 15 residues. The germline V gene encodes CDR1 SGHRS and CDR2 YFSETQ. V shed 4 bases, J shed 4 bases, and the junction held 5 bases outside the gene matches. The CDR3 loop reads CASSQLAGPYNEQFF. The CDR3 DNA reads TGCGCCAGCAGCCAACTAGCGGGGCCGTACAATGAGCAGTTCTTC.

This clonotype was seen ten or more times. The rearrangement uses TRBV10-3 and TRBJ2-4; 9 nucleotides agree with TRBD1. The CDR3 covers 14 residues. Germline V CDR1 and CDR2: ENHRY, SYGVKD. The ends lost 3 bases at V and 7 bases at J; junction bases unmatched: 4. CDR3 in DNA: TGTGCCATCAGTGACCGGGACAGGGCGAACATTCAGTACTTC. This gives the protein CAISDRDRANIQYF.

With respect to this clonotype: One base away lies a much larger clone, so this may be a sequencing read error. This rearrangement joins TRBV20-1 to TRBJ1-5; 7 bases fit TRBD1. Germline V gene sequence: CDR1 DFQATT, CDR2 SNEGSKA (reference sequence). The length of the CDR3 is 14 residues. V was clipped by 6 bases and J by 7 bases; unmatched bases: 12. The CDR3 loop reads CSAAATGLLQPQHF. The DNA of the CDR3 is TGCAGTGCCGCGGCGACAGGGCTTCTGCAGCCCCAGCATTTT.

This clonotype has a count of ten or more. The chain links TRBV18 to TRBJ2-6, with D unresolved. Trimming shortened V by 11 bases and J by 0 bases, and 8 bases separated the two germline ends. CDR1 and CDR2 (germline): KGHSH, LQKENI. This CDR3 contains 13 residues. CDR3 in DNA: TGTGCCGGACGATCCTCTGGGGCCAACGTCCTGACTTTC. Translation gives CAGRSSGANVLTF.